A single T cell receptor (beta chain) is shown here with its context. The antigen remains unidentified. The sample is drawn from a study of cytomegalovirus exposure and HLA in healthy donors. Study-level results: In a later analysis, donors in an Asian-associated ancestry cluster reportedly had fewer N-insertions in productive TCRs than the cohort mean. The majority of CMV-associated TCR beta chains were reported as apparently HLA-restricted in a later analysis. Per published reports, the classifier diagnosed cytomegalovirus status with high specificity and sensitivity.

V lost 6 bases, J lost 6 bases, and 9 bases stayed unmatched. Germline V gene data show CDR1 as MGHRA and CDR2 as YSYEKL. CDR3 length: 15 residues. The PCR was carried out with 60 Vbeta primers and 13 Jbeta primers. The method was immunoSEQ multiplex PCR; TCRdb's version includes in-frame clones alone and lacks a portion of them. This sample carries about 270,000 clones, approximately 70% of them seen once, and the ten largest clones take roughly 2.4%. V is TRBV4-1 and J is TRBJ1-5; 9 positions agree with TRBD1. The TCR originated in a female donor in good health and CMV-seronegative. The sequenced material came from PBMCs. In DNA form, the CDR3 reads TGCGCCAGCAGTCGTACAGGGGGCGCGGGTCAGCCCCAGCATTTT. This codes for CASSRTGGAGQPQHF.